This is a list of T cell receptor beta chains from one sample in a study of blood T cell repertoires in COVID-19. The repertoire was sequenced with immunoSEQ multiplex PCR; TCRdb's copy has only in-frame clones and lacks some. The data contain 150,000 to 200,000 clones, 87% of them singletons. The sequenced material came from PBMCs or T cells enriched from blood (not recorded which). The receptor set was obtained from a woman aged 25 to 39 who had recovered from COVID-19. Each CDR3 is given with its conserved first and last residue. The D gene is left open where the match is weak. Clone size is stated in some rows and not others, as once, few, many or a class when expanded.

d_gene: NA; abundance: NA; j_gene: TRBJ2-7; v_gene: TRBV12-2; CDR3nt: TGTGCAAGTCGCTTAGTGAAGCCGGACAGCTCCTACGAGCAGTACTTC; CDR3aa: CASRLVKPDSSYEQYF
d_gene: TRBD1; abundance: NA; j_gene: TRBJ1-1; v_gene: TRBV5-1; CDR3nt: TGCGCCAGCAGCAACACAGGGGGAACTGAAGCTTTCTTT; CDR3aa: CASSNTGGTEAFF
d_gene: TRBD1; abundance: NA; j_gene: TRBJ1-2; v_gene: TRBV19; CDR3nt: TGTGCCAGTAGTTTTGGGACAGGGCAAGCTAACTATGGCTACACCTTC; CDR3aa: CASSFGTGQANYGYTF
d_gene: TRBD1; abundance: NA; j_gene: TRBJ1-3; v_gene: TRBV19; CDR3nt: TGTGCCAGTACCAGGGGGCCCTCTGGAAACACCATATATTTT; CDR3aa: CASTRGPSGNTIYF
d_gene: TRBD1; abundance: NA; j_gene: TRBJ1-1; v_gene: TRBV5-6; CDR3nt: TGTGCCAGCAGCTCTCGACAGGGGGGGACTGAAGCTTTCTTT; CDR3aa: CASSSRQGGTEAFF
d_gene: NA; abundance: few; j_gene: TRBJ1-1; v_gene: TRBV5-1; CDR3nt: TGCGCCAGCGCTGAGGGGGATAGCACTGAAGCTTTCTTT; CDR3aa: CASAEGDSTEAFF
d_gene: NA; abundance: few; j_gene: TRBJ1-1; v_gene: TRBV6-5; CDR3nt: TGTGCCAGCAAGAGAGATCCGAACACTGAAGCTTTCTTT; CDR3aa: CASKRDPNTEAFF
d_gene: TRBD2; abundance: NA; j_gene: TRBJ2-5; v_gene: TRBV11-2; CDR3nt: TGTGCCAGCAGCTTAGCTGGGCTAGCGGGATCCCGCCAAGAGACCCAGTACTTC; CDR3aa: CASSLAGLAGSRQETQYF
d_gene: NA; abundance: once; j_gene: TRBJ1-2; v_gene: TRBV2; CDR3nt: TGTGCCAGCAGGACAAGAGAGGACATCGAAAAAGGCTACACCTTC; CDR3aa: CASRTREDIEKGYTF
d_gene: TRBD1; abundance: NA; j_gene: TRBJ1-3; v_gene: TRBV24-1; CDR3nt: TGTGCCACCAGTGTCCTACAGGGGACTGGAAACACCATATATTTT; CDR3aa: CATSVLQGTGNTIYF
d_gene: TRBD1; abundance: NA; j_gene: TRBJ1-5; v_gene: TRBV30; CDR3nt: TGTGCCTGGAGTACCGGACAGGGCGATCAGCCCCAGCATTTT; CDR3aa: CAWSTGQGDQPQHF
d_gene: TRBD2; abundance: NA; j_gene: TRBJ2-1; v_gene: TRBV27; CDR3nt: TGTGCCAGCAGTCACGGGACTAGCGATGAGCAGTTCTTC; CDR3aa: CASSHGTSDEQFF
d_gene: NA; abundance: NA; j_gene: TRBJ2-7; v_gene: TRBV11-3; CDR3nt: TGTGCCAGCAGCTATACCTACGAGCAGTACTTC; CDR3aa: CASSYTYEQYF
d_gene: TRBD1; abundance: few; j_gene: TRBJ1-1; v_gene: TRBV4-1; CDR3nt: TGCGCCAGCAGCCAAGGACAGGGAAGCTTCGAAGCTTTCTTT; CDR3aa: CASSQGQGSFEAFF
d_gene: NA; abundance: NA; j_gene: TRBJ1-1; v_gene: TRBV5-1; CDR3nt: TGCGCCAGCAGCTTGCTTCCCTGGAGGGGAGACACTGAAGCTTTCTTT; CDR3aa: CASSLLPWRGDTEAFF
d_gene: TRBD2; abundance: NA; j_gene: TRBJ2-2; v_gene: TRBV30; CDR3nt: TGTGCCTGGAGGGGGGGGAGCACCGGGGAGCTGTTTTTT; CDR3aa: CAWRGGSTGELFF
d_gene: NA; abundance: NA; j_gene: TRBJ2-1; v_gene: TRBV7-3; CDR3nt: TGTGCCAGCAGCCGTCTGGGAGGAGCCTACAATGAGCAGTTCTTC; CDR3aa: CASSRLGGAYNEQFF
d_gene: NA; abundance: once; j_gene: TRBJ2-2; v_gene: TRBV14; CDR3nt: TGTGCCAGCAGCCAAGGAGCCTACACCGGGGAGCTGTTTTTT; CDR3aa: CASSQGAYTGELFF
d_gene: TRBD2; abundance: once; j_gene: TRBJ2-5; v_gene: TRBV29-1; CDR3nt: TGCAGCGTTGAAAGACTAGCGGGAGTTCAAGAGACCCAGTACTTC; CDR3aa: CSVERLAGVQETQYF
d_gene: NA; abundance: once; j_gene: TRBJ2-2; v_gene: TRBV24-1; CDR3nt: TGTGCCACCAGTGATTTGTTTCGCACCGGGGAGCTGTTTTTT; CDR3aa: CATSDLFRTGELFF
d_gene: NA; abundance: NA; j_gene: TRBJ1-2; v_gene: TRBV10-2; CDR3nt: TGCGCCAGCAGTGATGCGGGGACCTATGGCTACACCTTC; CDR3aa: CASSDAGTYGYTF
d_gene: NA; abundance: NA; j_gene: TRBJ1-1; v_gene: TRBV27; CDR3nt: TGTGCCAGCAGTCCCCTAGGGGGGGCTCACACTGAAGCTTTCTTT; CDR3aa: CASSPLGGAHTEAFF
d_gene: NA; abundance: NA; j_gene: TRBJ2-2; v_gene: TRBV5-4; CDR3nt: TGTGCCAGCAGCCACCAAGCAGGGTCGGGCACCGGGGAGCTGTTTTTT; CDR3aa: CASSHQAGSGTGELFF
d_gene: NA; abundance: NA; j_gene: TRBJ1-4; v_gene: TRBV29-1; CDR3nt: TGCAGCGCCAACCCCGGGACTAATGAAAAACTGTTTTTT; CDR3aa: CSANPGTNEKLFF
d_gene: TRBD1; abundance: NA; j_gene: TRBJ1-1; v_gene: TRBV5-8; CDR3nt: TGTGCCAGCAGCTACGGACAGGGGGCGTACACTGAAGCTTTCTTT; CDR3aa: CASSYGQGAYTEAFF
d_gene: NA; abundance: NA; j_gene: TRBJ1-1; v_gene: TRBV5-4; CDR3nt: TGTGCCAGCAGCCGCACGCTAACAGGGTTGAGCACTGAAGCTTTCTTT; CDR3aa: CASSRTLTGLSTEAFF
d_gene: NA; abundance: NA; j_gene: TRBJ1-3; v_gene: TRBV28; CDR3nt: TGTGCCAGCAGTTCGGCGGGGGTTGACGGAAACACCATATATTTT; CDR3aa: CASSSAGVDGNTIYF
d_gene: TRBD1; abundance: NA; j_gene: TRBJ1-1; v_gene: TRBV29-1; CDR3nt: TGCAGCGTTGTTAGGGGGCCCACTGAAGCTTTCTTT; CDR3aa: CSVVRGPTEAFF
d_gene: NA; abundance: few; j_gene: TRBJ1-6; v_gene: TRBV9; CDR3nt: TGTGCCAGCAGCGTACAACTTGCTAATTCACCCCTCCACTTT; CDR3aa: CASSVQLANSPLHF
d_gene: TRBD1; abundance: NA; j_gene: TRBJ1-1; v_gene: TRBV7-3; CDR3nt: TGTGCCAGCAGCTTAATCCAGGGGGACATGAACACTGAAGCTTTCTTT; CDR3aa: CASSLIQGDMNTEAFF
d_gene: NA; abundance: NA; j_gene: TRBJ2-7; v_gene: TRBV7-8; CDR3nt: TGTGCCAGCAGCCCTCCCGGGTACGAGCAGTACTTC; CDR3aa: CASSPPGYEQYF
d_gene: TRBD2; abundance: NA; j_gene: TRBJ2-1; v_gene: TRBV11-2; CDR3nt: TGTGCCAGCAGCACTGGACTAGCGGATGAGCAGTTCTTC; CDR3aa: CASSTGLADEQFF
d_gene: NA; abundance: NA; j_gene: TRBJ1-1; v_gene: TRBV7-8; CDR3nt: TGTGCCAGCAGCTTAAGGGAGCCGAACACTGAAGCTTTCTTT; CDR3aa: CASSLREPNTEAFF
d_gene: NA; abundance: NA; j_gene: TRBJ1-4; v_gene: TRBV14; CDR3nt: TGTGCCAGCAGCCACGGAGAGCAGACAACTAATGAAAAACTGTTTTTT; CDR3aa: CASSHGEQTTNEKLFF
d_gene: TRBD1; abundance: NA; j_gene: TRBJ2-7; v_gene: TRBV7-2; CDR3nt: TGTGCCAGCAGCTTAAACAGGGGAGACTACGAGCAGTACTTC; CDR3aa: CASSLNRGDYEQYF
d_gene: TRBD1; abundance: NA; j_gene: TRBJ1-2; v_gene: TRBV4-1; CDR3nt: TGCGCCAGCAGGGTGACAGGGGCCAACTATGGCTACACCTTC; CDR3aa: CASRVTGANYGYTF
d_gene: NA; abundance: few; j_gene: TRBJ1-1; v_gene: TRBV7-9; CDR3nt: TGTGCCAGCAGCATGACAAACGCAGGAAACGAAGCTTTCTTT; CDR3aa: CASSMTNAGNEAFF
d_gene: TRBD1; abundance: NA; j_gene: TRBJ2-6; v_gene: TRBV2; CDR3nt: TGTGCCAGCAGGGACAACAGGGGGCCGGGGGCCAACGTCCTGACTTTC; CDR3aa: CASRDNRGPGANVLTF
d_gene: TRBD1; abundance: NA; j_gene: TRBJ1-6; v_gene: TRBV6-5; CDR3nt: TGTGCCAGCAGTCGGACAGGGCCAAACTCACCCCTCCACTTT; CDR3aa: CASSRTGPNSPLHF
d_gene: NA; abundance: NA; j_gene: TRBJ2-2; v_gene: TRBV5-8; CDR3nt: TGTGCCAGCACTACCAGGGACATCACCGGGGAGCTGTTTTTT; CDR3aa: CASTTRDITGELFF
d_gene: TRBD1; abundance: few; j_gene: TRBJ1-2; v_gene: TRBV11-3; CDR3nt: TGTGCCAGCAGCCTATCCGACAGGGGGGATGGCTACACCTTC; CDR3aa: CASSLSDRGDGYTF
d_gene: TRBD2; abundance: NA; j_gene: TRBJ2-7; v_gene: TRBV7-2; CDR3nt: TGTGCCAGCAGCCTAGCGGGAGGGGAGTACGAGCAGTACTTC; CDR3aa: CASSLAGGEYEQYF
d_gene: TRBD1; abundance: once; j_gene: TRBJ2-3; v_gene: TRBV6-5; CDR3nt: TGTGCCAGCCTCAAACAGGGGGGCGGCACAGATACGCAGTATTTT; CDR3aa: CASLKQGGGTDTQYF
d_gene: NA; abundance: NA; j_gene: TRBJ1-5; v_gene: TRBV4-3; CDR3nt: TGCGCCAGCAGCCAAGATAAAGAACTCAATCAGCCCCAGCATTTT; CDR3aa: CASSQDKELNQPQHF
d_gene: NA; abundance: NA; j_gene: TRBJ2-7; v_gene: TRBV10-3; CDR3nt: TGTGCCATCAGTATTACAGGAGTCGAGCAGTACTTC; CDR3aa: CAISITGVEQYF
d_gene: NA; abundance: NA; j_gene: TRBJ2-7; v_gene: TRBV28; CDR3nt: TGTGCCAGCAGTCCTCAGGGTCGCGAGCAGTACTTC; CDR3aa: CASSPQGREQYF